Shown below are 2 T cell receptor beta chains from a single sample sequenced in a study of siplizumab effects on memory and regulatory T cells. Sequencing was performed with immunoSEQ multiplex PCR; in TCRdb, only in-frame clones are kept and a portion is missing. Of around 100,000 clones in the sample, over 90% are singletons; the top ten hold 12%. What was sequenced was non-Treg CD4+ T cells sorted from blood. The source is a human donor in good health.

The V gene is TRBV11-3, the J gene TRBJ2-1; 13 nucleotides line up with TRBD2. The length of the CDR3 is 16 residues. From germline, CDR1 is SGHNT and CDR2 YENEEA. After removal of 3 bases from V and 6 bases from J, the junction contained 5 bases not matched to a gene. CDR3 nucleotides: TGTGCCAGCAGCTTCTCCGGGACTAGCGGGATCAATGAGCAGTTCTTC. This gives the protein CASSFSGTSGINEQFF.

The CDR3 nucleotides read TGTGCCAGCAGTTTAGGGACTATCTACGAGCAGTACTTC. Its translation: CASSLGTIYEQYF. This sequence joins TRBV27 and TRBJ2-7, with TRBD2 identical over 7 bases. Germline-derived CDR1 and CDR2 are MNHEY and SMNVEV (reference sequence). CDR3 length: 13 residues. The V and J ends lost 2 bases and 3 bases, in that order; junction bases with no gene match: 1.